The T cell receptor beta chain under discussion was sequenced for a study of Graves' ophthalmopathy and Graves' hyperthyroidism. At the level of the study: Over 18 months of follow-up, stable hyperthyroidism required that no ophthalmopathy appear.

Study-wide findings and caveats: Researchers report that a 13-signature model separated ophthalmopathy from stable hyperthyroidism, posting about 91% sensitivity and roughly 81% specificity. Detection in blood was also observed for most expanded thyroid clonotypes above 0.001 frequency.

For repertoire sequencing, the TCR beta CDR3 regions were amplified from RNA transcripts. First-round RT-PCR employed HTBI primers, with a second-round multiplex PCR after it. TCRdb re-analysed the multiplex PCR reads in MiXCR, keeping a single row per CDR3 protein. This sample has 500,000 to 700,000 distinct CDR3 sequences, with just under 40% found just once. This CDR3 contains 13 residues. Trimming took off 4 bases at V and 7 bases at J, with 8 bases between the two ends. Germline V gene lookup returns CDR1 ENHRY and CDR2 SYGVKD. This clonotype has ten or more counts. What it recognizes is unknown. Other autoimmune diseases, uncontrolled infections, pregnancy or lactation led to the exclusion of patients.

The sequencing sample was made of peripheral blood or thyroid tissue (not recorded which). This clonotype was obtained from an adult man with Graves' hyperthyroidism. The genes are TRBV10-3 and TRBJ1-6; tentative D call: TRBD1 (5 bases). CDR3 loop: CAISGGDNSPLHF. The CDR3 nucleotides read TGTGCCATCAGTGGAGGGGACAATTCACCCCTCCACTTT.